This TCR beta chain was documented in a study of blood T cell repertoires in COVID-19. Study-wide background: The United States, Italy and Spain provided the acute and convalescent COVID-19 samples. PBMCs, B-cell-depleted T cells, or T cells provided the cDNA or gDNA that made up the material.

As originally analysed: Nucleated cell number was recorded as an estimate derived from reference gene primer amplification. Libraries were prepared by immunoSEQ multiplex PCR; TCRdb keeps only in-frame clonotypes and omits some of them. The V and J calls and the clone size are those of that table, but D and trimming were determined from the DNA. The table records 250,000 or so clones, almost 90% of them present only once. The germline V gene encodes CDR1 KGHSH and CDR2 LQKENI. The CDR3 covers 16 residues. The germline V and J ends were trimmed by 1 base and 4 bases, with 16 bases remaining between them.

The chain uses TRBV18 and TRBJ1-2; D may be TRBD1 (6 bases). Material: peripheral blood. The TCR was taken from a woman in her sixties with acute or convalescent COVID-19. The CDR3 DNA sequence: TGTGCCAGCTCACCACAGAGTTGGACAGAGATCTATGGCTACACCTTC. Its protein is CASSPQSWTEIYGYTF.